A selection of T cell receptor beta chains follows, all from one sample in a study of shared clonotypes between healthy human individuals. Only in-frame clones appear in the TCRdb table, and some are missing; sequencing was by immunoSEQ multiplex PCR. The table has millions of clones, roughly 96% seen once; the top ten hold 0.13%. The specimen was naive CD4+ T cells sorted from blood. These receptors came from a man in his late teens or twenties in good health. Each CDR3 is given with its conserved first and last residue. Fields, in order: CDR3 protein, clone size, V gene, J gene. The size of a clone is reported for some rows only, either as once, few or many, or as a class for expanded clones.

cdr3_aa: CASSLVGQANYEQYF; clone_size: .; v_call: TRBV7-2; j_call: TRBJ2-7
cdr3_aa: CASSPSNTGTDTQYF; clone_size: .; v_call: TRBV18; j_call: TRBJ2-3
cdr3_aa: CASSLGPGGNNEKLFF; clone_size: .; v_call: TRBV11-2; j_call: TRBJ1-4
cdr3_aa: CASSWASTDTGELFF; clone_size: .; v_call: TRBV27; j_call: TRBJ2-2
cdr3_aa: CASSPKSGGGVHRNEQFF; clone_size: once; v_call: TRBV7-2; j_call: TRBJ2-1
cdr3_aa: CASSKTGVTGRLLLYGYTF; clone_size: .; v_call: TRBV7-2; j_call: TRBJ1-2
cdr3_aa: CASSVVAAYNEQFF; clone_size: few; v_call: TRBV9; j_call: TRBJ2-1
cdr3_aa: CASSQYLGTDTQYF; clone_size: .; v_call: TRBV6-5; j_call: TRBJ2-3
cdr3_aa: CASSPGSGNGNIQYF; clone_size: .; v_call: TRBV14; j_call: TRBJ2-4
cdr3_aa: CASSLGNRGYFSYEQYF; clone_size: .; v_call: TRBV7-2; j_call: TRBJ2-7
cdr3_aa: CASSLLSSRDRSTYEQYF; clone_size: .; v_call: TRBV11-2; j_call: TRBJ2-7
cdr3_aa: CASSSTGVETQYF; clone_size: .; v_call: TRBV5-1; j_call: TRBJ2-5
cdr3_aa: CASSIGTGRLDGYTF; clone_size: .; v_call: TRBV19; j_call: TRBJ1-2
cdr3_aa: CASSSLRGTLNEKLFF; clone_size: .; v_call: TRBV7-9; j_call: TRBJ1-4
cdr3_aa: CASSFPSGGYNEQFF; clone_size: .; v_call: TRBV27; j_call: TRBJ2-1
cdr3_aa: CASSLVGLRRTDTQYF; clone_size: .; v_call: TRBV5-4; j_call: TRBJ2-3
cdr3_aa: CASQRQGGEQYF; clone_size: .; v_call: TRBV18; j_call: TRBJ2-7
cdr3_aa: CASSSGPLQYF; clone_size: .; v_call: TRBV11-2; j_call: TRBJ2-4
cdr3_aa: CASSIDRGTEAFF; clone_size: .; v_call: TRBV19; j_call: TRBJ1-1
cdr3_aa: CASSPGGEESSYEQYF; clone_size: .; v_call: TRBV28; j_call: TRBJ2-7
cdr3_aa: CASSFQGLQGSGYTF; clone_size: .; v_call: TRBV5-6; j_call: TRBJ1-2
cdr3_aa: CASSFTGVNTGELFF; clone_size: .; v_call: TRBV28; j_call: TRBJ2-2
cdr3_aa: CASSQGPDREGQPQHF; clone_size: .; v_call: TRBV4-1; j_call: TRBJ1-5
cdr3_aa: CASSPLRGEWHTGELFF; clone_size: .; v_call: TRBV19; j_call: TRBJ2-2
cdr3_aa: CASSPMSTGGTDTQYF; clone_size: once; v_call: TRBV18; j_call: TRBJ2-3
cdr3_aa: CASGSPGRVTGEQFF; clone_size: .; v_call: TRBV7-2; j_call: TRBJ2-1
cdr3_aa: CASSEAGTPTQPQHF; clone_size: .; v_call: TRBV2; j_call: TRBJ1-5
cdr3_aa: CASSGTSGSYEQYF; clone_size: .; v_call: TRBV11-2; j_call: TRBJ2-7
cdr3_aa: CAWGRQGRQPQHF; clone_size: once; v_call: TRBV30; j_call: TRBJ1-5
cdr3_aa: CASTQAGTAKAFF; clone_size: .; v_call: TRBV27; j_call: TRBJ1-1
cdr3_aa: CASRSPGQGFSPLHF; clone_size: .; v_call: TRBV27; j_call: TRBJ1-6
cdr3_aa: CSVGLFGADTQYF; clone_size: .; v_call: TRBV29-1; j_call: TRBJ2-3
cdr3_aa: CASSLALAVGGEQYF; clone_size: .; v_call: TRBV5-4; j_call: TRBJ2-7
cdr3_aa: CASSELHEQYF; clone_size: .; v_call: TRBV6-1; j_call: TRBJ2-7
cdr3_aa: CASSLALTGATEAFF; clone_size: .; v_call: TRBV5-1; j_call: TRBJ1-1
cdr3_aa: CATRQDAYEQYF; clone_size: .; v_call: TRBV27; j_call: TRBJ2-7
cdr3_aa: CASSHPDRGNQPQHF; clone_size: .; v_call: TRBV4-1; j_call: TRBJ1-5
cdr3_aa: CASSPRLAPYEQYF; clone_size: .; v_call: TRBV9; j_call: TRBJ2-7
cdr3_aa: CASSILQGANGYTF; clone_size: .; v_call: TRBV19; j_call: TRBJ1-2
cdr3_aa: CASSPRDLAGGTDTQYF; clone_size: .; v_call: TRBV18; j_call: TRBJ2-3
cdr3_aa: CASGPNFRGHLGGYTF; clone_size: .; v_call: TRBV2; j_call: TRBJ1-2
cdr3_aa: CASSESSRAEAFF; clone_size: .; v_call: TRBV10-1; j_call: TRBJ1-1
cdr3_aa: CASSRGPQETQYF; clone_size: .; v_call: TRBV7-3; j_call: TRBJ2-5